Each of the 18 T cell receptor beta chains below was sequenced from the same sample in a study of blood T cell repertoires in COVID-19. Libraries were prepared by immunoSEQ multiplex PCR; TCRdb keeps only in-frame clonotypes and omits some of them. The repertoire holds 55,000 to 80,000 clones, with about 74% as singletons. The sequencing sample was made of peripheral blood. These receptor sequences come from a woman aged 80 or over with acute or convalescent COVID-19.

As regards this clone: This sample also contains other DNA sequences that code for the same CDR3. The chain employs TRBV18 and TRBJ1-2; D is possibly TRBD1 (6 bases). Germline V gene lookup returns CDR1 KGHSH and CDR2 LQKENI. Trimming pared 5 bases from V and 4 bases from J, leaving 11 bases between. The CDR3 length is 13 residues. For the CDR3, the DNA is TGTGCCAGCTCAAACGCCAGGGGCTATGGCTACACCTTC. Translation gives CASSNARGYGYTF.

This clone has more than one count but fewer than ten. The chain links TRBV4-3 to TRBJ2-7; D possibly corresponds to TRBD2 (5 bases). Trimming shortened V by 1 base and J by 6 bases, and 13 bases separated the two germline ends. The germline V gene has CDR1 LGHNA and CDR2 YSLEER. The CDR3 consists of 14 residues. Here the CDR3 reads CASSQAWRTGEQYF. The CDR3 DNA is TGCGCCAGCAGCCAAGCCTGGCGGACTGGCGAGCAGTACTTC.

The J gene is TRBJ2-3, the V gene TRBV7-2; 10 bases align to TRBD1. Germline V CDR1 and CDR2: SGHTA, FQGNSA. V dropped 8 bases and J dropped 2; count of bases not matched to a gene: 10. The CDR3 covers 16 residues. The CDR3 DNA follows: TGTGCCAGCTCGAGGGTCGGGACAGGGGCCACAGATACGCAGTATTTT. Amino acid sequence: CASSRVGTGATDTQYF.

The chain links TRBV29-1 to TRBJ1-2; 9 positions match TRBD1. CDR3 length: 12 amino acids. V lost 0 bases to trimming and J lost 14 bases; unmatched junction nucleotides: 7. Germline CDR1 SQVTM, CDR2 ANQGSEA. The CDR3, as DNA: TGCAGCGTTGAAGATCCGGGACAGGGTGGAACCTTC. This translates into CSVEDPGQGGTF. The whole variable domain, filled in from reference TRBV29-1 and TRBJ1-2, reads SAVISQKPSRDICQRGTSLTIQCQVDSQVTMMFWYRQQPGQSLTLIATANQGSEATYESGFVIDKFPISRPNLTFSTLTVSNMSPEDSSIYLCSVEDPGQGGTFGSGTRLTVV.

The chain is built from TRBV5-1 and TRBJ2-2; no clear D. Germline V lookup: CDR1 SGHRS, CDR2 YFSETQ. The ends were cut back, 2 bases at V and 1 base at J, with 9 bases in the middle. There are 15 residues in the CDR3. This CDR3 is CASSLGGENTGELFF. Written as DNA, the CDR3 is TGCGCCAGCAGCTTAGGCGGAGAGAACACCGGGGAGCTGTTTTTT.

CDR3 DNA sequence: TGTGCCAGCAGCCAAGAGAACAGCGGGGGTAGGGAGCAGTTCTTC. Translation: CASSQENSGGREQFF. The chain carries TRBV3-1 (or the pseudogene TRBV3-2) and TRBJ2-1, with 8 bases that match TRBD2. The CDR3 is made up of 15 amino acids. V was clipped by 0 bases and J by 10 bases; unmatched bases: 8. The germline V gene has CDR1 LGHDT and CDR2 YNNKEL (reference sequence).

The chain combines TRBV9 with TRBJ2-1; TRBD2 matches at 11 bases. This CDR3 comprises 19 residues. From germline, CDR1 is SGDLS and CDR2 YYNGEE. The J segment lost 0 bases and the V segment lost 4 bases, leaving 12 bases of the junction unmatched. This CDR3 reads CASSSPGLAAWSSYNEQFF. The CDR3, as DNA: TGTGCCAGCAGCTCACCGGGACTAGCGGCCTGGAGCTCCTACAATGAGCAGTTCTTC.

The chain combines TRBV9 with TRBJ2-2, with 8 bases identical to TRBD1. The CDR3 extends over 17 amino acids. The germline V gene has CDR1 SGDLS and CDR2 YYNGEE. With 4 bases clipped from V and 0 bases from J, the junction kept 8 bases outside the gene matches. This chain's CDR3 is CASSMRTGRSNTGELFF. The CDR3 coding sequence is TGTGCCAGCAGCATGCGGACAGGGCGCTCGAACACCGGGGAGCTGTTTTTT.

This clone was seen just once. CDR3 DNA: TGTGCCAGCAGCTTCATAGCGGGAGCGAACAATGAGCAGTTCTTC. Its translation: CASSFIAGANNEQFF. The chain is built from TRBV7-2 and TRBJ2-1, with 9 nucleotides matching TRBD2. CDR1 SGHTA and CDR2 FQGNSA come from the germline V gene. The length of the CDR3 is 15 residues. V shed 3 bases and J 5 bases; nucleotides not matched to a gene: 5.

J is TRBJ2-3 and V is TRBV25-1, with D perhaps TRBD1 (6 bases). Germline CDR1 is MGHDK and CDR2 is SYGVNS. V lost 4 bases and J 0 bases, leaving 14 bases between the germline ends. The CDR3 spans 16 residues. The CDR3 bases are TGTGCCAGCAGTGTGGACAGCAGGTATAGCACAGATACGCAGTATTTT. Its translation is CASSVDSRYSTDTQYF. The full variable domain, completed using reference TRBV25-1 and TRBJ2-3, is EADIYQTPRYLVIGTGKKITLECSQTMGHDKMYWYQQDPGMELHLIHYSYGVNSTEKGDLSSESTVSRIRTEHFPLTLESARPSHTSQYLCASSVDSRYSTDTQYFGPGTRLTVL.

The rearrangement uses TRBV20-1 and TRBJ2-7; D is ambiguous. Germline loops: CDR1 DFQATT, CDR2 SNEGSKA (reference sequence). Deletions cut 3 bases from V and 7 bases from J, with 7 bases between. CDR3 length: 10 amino acids. The chain's CDR3 is CSARHKEQYF. The CDR3 DNA reads as TGCAGTGCTAGGCACAAAGAGCAGTACTTC.

J is TRBJ2-3 and V is TRBV6-5; the match to TRBD2 covers 8 bases. V was pared by 11 bases and J by 0 bases, with 7 bases of the junction left unmatched. CDR1 and CDR2 (germline): MNHEY, SVGAGI. The CDR3 spans 14 residues. CDR3 region: CALTRLASTDTQYF. Here the CDR3 DNA reads TGTGCCTTAACCCGACTAGCGAGCACAGATACGCAGTATTTT.

This sequence joins TRBV4-1 and TRBJ2-3, with 10 bases fitting TRBD2. Germline lookup yields CDR1 MGHRA and CDR2 YSYEKL. V trimming: 3 bases; J trimming: 8 bases; junction bases outside the gene matches: 8. The length of the CDR3 is 15 residues. The CDR3 is CASSQASGRLGTQYF. In nucleotides, the CDR3 is TGCGCCAGCAGCCAGGCTAGCGGGAGACTCGGTACGCAGTATTTT.

This sequence joins TRBV13 and TRBJ2-3; TRBD2 agrees at 11 bases. The ends lost 1 base at V and 6 bases at J; junction bases unmatched: 3. The CDR3 is 15 amino acids. Germline CDR1 and CDR2: PRHDT and FYEKMQ (reference sequence). Here the CDR3 reads CASSLVTSGVDTQYF. The CDR3 DNA follows: TGTGCCAGCAGCTTAGTGACTAGCGGGGTGGATACGCAGTATTTT.

V usage is TRBV3-1 (or the pseudogene TRBV3-2) and J usage is TRBJ2-3; 8 nucleotides agree with TRBD2. Trimming cost V 1 base and J 5 bases; bases outside gene matches: 5. The CDR3 has 15 residues. Germline CDR1 LGHDT, CDR2 YNNKEL (reference sequence). Here the CDR3 DNA reads TGTGCCAGCAGCCAAGGAGCGGGAGCCCAAGATACGCAGTATTTT. Translation gives CASSQGAGAQDTQYF.

V usage is TRBV6-6 and J usage is TRBJ2-3; 7 positions agree with TRBD1. The CDR3 is 13 residues long. J was trimmed by 5 bases and V by 5 bases; bases with no gene match: 4. CDR1 and CDR2 from the germline V gene are MNHNY and SVGAGI (reference sequence). CDR3 DNA sequence: TGTGCCAGCAGTGGACAGGCGCGAGATACGCAGTATTTT. This codes for CASSGQARDTQYF.

This sequence joins TRBV30 and TRBJ2-1; tentatively, D is TRBD2 (6 bases). V lost 2 bases and J 13 bases, leaving 15 bases between the germline ends. This CDR3 is built from 12 residues. Germline-derived CDR1 and CDR2 are GTSNPN and SVGIG (reference sequence). The CDR3 spells CAWSPRGDLQFF. In nucleotides, the CDR3 is TGTGCCTGGAGTCCCCGCGGGGACTTACAGTTCTTC.

V and J are TRBV9 and TRBJ2-3; 8 positions agree with TRBD2. The junction had 8 bases not matched to a gene; V was cut back by 1 base and J by 4 bases. In germline, CDR1 is SGDLS, CDR2 YYNGEE. This CDR3 region has 16 residues. In DNA form, the CDR3 reads TGTGCCAGCAGCGTAAGCCCAGCGGGAGTAGCAGATACGCAGTATTTT. As protein: CASSVSPAGVADTQYF. The full variable domain, rest sourced from reference TRBV9 and TRBJ2-3, is DSGVTQTPKHLITATGQRVTLRCSPRSGDLSVYWYQQSLDQGLQFLIQYYNGEERAKGNILERFSAQQFPDLHSELNLSSLELGDSALYFCASSVSPAGVADTQYFGPGTRLTVL.